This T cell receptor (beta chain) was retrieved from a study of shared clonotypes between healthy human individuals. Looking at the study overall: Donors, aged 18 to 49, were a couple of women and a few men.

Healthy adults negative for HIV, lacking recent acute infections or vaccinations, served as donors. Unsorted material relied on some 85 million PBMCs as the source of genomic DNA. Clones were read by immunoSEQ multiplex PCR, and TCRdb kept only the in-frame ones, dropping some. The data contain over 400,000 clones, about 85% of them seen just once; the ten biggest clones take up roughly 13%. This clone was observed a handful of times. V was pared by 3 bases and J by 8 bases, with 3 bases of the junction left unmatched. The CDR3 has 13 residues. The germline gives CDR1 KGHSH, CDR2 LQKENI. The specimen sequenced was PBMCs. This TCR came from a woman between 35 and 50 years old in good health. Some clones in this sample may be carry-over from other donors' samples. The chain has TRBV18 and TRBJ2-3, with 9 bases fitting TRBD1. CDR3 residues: CASSPGQGTTQYF. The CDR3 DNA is TGTGCCAGCTCACCGGGACAGGGAACTACGCAGTATTTT.